The rows below give T cell receptor beta chains drawn from one sample of a study of blood T cells in healthy people across ages. TCRdb called the 5' RACE reads again in MiXCR, with one record for every CDR3 protein. The table lists 550,000 to 600,000 distinct CDR3 sequences, 25% to 30% of them singletons. Sequenced: blood. Source of these receptors: an older woman in good health. CDR3s include the opening cysteine and the closing phenylalanine or tryptophan. D genes are given only for firm matches. Only part of the rows carry a size: once, few, many, or a class if the clone is expanded.

j_gene | d_gene | len | v_gene | abundance | CDR3nt | CDR3aa
TRBJ2-7 | TRBD2 | 18 | TRBV7-2 | - | TGTGCCAGCAGCTCCCACCTCACACAGCGGGGGACCTCCTACGAGCAGTACTTC | CASSSHLTQRGTSYEQYF
TRBJ2-7 | TRBD1 | 14 | TRBV5-1 | few | TGCGCCAGCAGGAGGGACAGGGACTCCTACGAGCAGTACTTC | CASRRDRDSYEQYF
TRBJ1-3 | - | 15 | TRBV18 | - | TGTGCCAGCCCACCACCAAATTTCTCTGGAAACACCATATATTTT | CASPPPNFSGNTIYF
TRBJ1-3 | - | 14 | TRBV15 | - | TGTGCCACCAACGCCAGGCTCTCTGGAAACACCATATATTTT | CATNARLSGNTIYF
TRBJ2-6 | TRBD2 | 17 | TRBV6-2/TRBV6-3 | few | TGTGCCAGCAGTCTGACTAGCGGGGGCTCTGGGGCCAACGTCCTGACTTTC | CASSLTSGGSGANVLTF
TRBJ2-5 | TRBD1 | 12 | TRBV7-2 | few | TGTGCCAGCAGCTCCAGGACAGGGCCCCAGTACTTC | CASSSRTGPQYF
TRBJ1-6 | - | 11 | TRBV2 | few | TGTGCCAGCGCCCATAATTCACCCCTCCACTTT | CASAHNSPLHF
TRBJ2-1 | TRBD1 | 15 | TRBV2 | - | TGTGCCAGCAGGGCCTACAGGGGGGCCTACAATGAGCAGTTCTTC | CASRAYRGAYNEQFF
TRBJ2-7 | - | 15 | TRBV10-2 | few | TGCGCCAGCACAATATTGAGCCCGGGAGTTCAGGAGCAGTACTTC | CASTILSPGVQEQYF
TRBJ1-2 | - | 16 | TRBV5-1 | few | TGCGCCAGCAGCCTTGGGACCCATACTTTTAACTATGGCTACACCTTC | CASSLGTHTFNYGYTF
TRBJ1-3 | TRBD1 | 13 | TRBV27 | - | TGTGCCAGCAGAGACCGGGACAGTCACACCATATATTTT | CASRDRDSHTIYF
TRBJ2-5 | TRBD2 | 15 | TRBV5-1 | - | TGCGCCAGCAAAGCTAGCGGGCGGCCGGAAGAGACCCAGTACTTC | CASKASGRPEETQYF
TRBJ1-1 | - | 14 | TRBV12-3/TRBV12-4 | - | TGTGCCAGCAGTTTTTGGAATCGGGGCACTGAAGCTCTCTTT | CASSFWNRGTEALF
TRBJ2-3 | - | 19 | TRBV2 | - | TGTGCCAGCAGTGAAGGAGGGTTAGCTCCAAATCCTACGTCAGATACGCAGTATTTT | CASSEGGLAPNPTSDTQYF
TRBJ1-4 | - | 13 | TRBV6-6 | - | TGTGCCAGCAGTAGGGAGGTGGGTGAAAAACTGTTTTTT | CASSREVGEKLFF
TRBJ2-1 | TRBD1 | 13 | TRBV25-1 | - | TGTGCCAGTCAAACAGGGGGCATTGATCGACAGTTCTTC | CASQTGGIDRQFF
TRBJ1-2 | TRBD1 | 14 | TRBV10-3 | - | TGTGCCAGCCATAGGGGACAGGGGGTGTATGGCTACACCTTC | CASHRGQGVYGYTF
TRBJ2-7 | TRBD1 | 14 | TRBV18 | many | TGTGCCAGCTCACCACGGGACAGCTCCTACGAGCAGTACTTC | CASSPRDSSYEQYF
TRBJ2-7 | - | 15 | TRBV7-2 | - | TGTGCCAGCAGCTCAAGTGGGGGGACTTCTTACGAGCAGTACTTC | CASSSSGGTSYEQYF
TRBJ1-2 | - | 11 | TRBV20-1 | - | TGCAGTGCTAGTGGTCATGGAGGCTACACCTTC | CSASGHGGYTF
TRBJ2-3 | - | 13 | TRBV7-2 | - | TGTGCCAGCAGCTACCCAGGGATGGATACGCAGTATTTT | CASSYPGMDTQYF
TRBJ1-2 | - | 16 | TRBV5-1 | - | TGCGCCAGCAGCTTGGGGCCCGGGGCGGCTAACTATGGCTACACCTTC | CASSLGPGAANYGYTF
TRBJ2-4 | - | 14 | TRBV6-2/TRBV6-3 | few | TGTGCCAGCAGGGAACTTCTAGCCAAAAACATTCAGTACTTC | CASRELLAKNIQYF
TRBJ1-2 | - | 14 | TRBV29-1 | few | TGCAGCGTTGGTCTTCCAGGGTCGGACTATGGCTACACCTTC | CSVGLPGSDYGYTF
TRBJ1-4 | TRBD1 | 15 | TRBV29-1 | once | TGCAGCGGGACGGGACAGGGGATATGTTATGAAAAACTGTTTTTT | CSGTGQGICYEKLFF
TRBJ1-1 | - | 14 | TRBV20-1 | few | TGCAGTGCTAGACCAGGGAGGGTTGGCACTGAAGCTTTCTTT | CSARPGRVGTEAFF
TRBJ2-6 | - | 15 | TRBV4-1 | - | TGCGCCAGCAGCCCCGAGGGTTATGGGGCCAACGTCCTGACTTTC | CASSPEGYGANVLTF
TRBJ2-1 | - | 16 | TRBV20-1 | - | TGCAGTGCTACAAAAACAGGGTCGAGGTTATGCAATGAGCAGTTCTTC | CSATKTGSRLCNEQFF
TRBJ1-6 | - | 15 | TRBV7-2 | - | TGTGCCAGCACCGCCTATCCTACGAGCCCATCACCCCTCCACTTT | CASTAYPTSPSPLHF
TRBJ2-3 | - | 15 | TRBV20-1 | few | TGCAGTGCTAGATTCCGGAGCGGTAGCACAGATACGCAGTATTTT | CSARFRSGSTDTQYF
TRBJ2-7 | TRBD1 | 16 | TRBV18 | - | TGTGCCAGCTCACATAACTCCGGGACAGCATCCTACGAGCAGTACTTC | CASSHNSGTASYEQYF